This T cell receptor beta chain emerged from a study of beta chain features in type 1 diabetes. The whole isolated RNA underwent reverse transcription, so sequencing captured expressed TCRB transcripts. Read counts averaged roughly 3.5 million for samples of naive, central memory and regulatory T cells. This table comes from immunoSEQ multiplex PCR, and its TCRdb copy is limited to in-frame clones, with some not included. The table lists fewer than 300,000 clones, about 11% of them singletons, with around 0.017% in the top ten. Study-level points and caveats: For Type 1 diabetes patients, all four CD4+ subsets carried TCRB CDR3s that were moderately but significantly shorter. Patients' naive, central memory and Treg TCRB repertoires seemed closer to one another than those of healthy donors. A potential PCR bias toward shorter templates would be equal in patient and control samples.

Turning to this clone: Its antigen is not known.

The V gene lost 1 base and the J gene lost 0 bases, with 7 bases spanning the gap. CDR3 size: 15 residues. Germline V CDR1 and CDR2: LGHNA, YSLEER. Central memory, naive, regulatory and stem cell-like memory CD4+ cells were sorted by CD45RO/CCR7/CD25/CD127/CD95/CD27. This sequence originates from a young man with type 1 diabetes. The J gene is TRBJ2-1, the V gene TRBV4-3; weak D call: TRBD2 (5 bases). Sequences were obtained from naive CD4+ T cells from blood. The CDR3 DNA sequence: TGCGCCAGCAGCCAAGTCACTAGCTCCTACAATGAGCAGTTCTTC. It yields the protein CASSQVTSSYNEQFF.